This passage covers 9 T cell receptor beta chains from one sample sequenced in a study of blood T cell repertoires in COVID-19. Only in-frame clones appear in the TCRdb table, and some are missing; sequencing was by immunoSEQ multiplex PCR. The profile shows roughly 220,000 clones, more than 65% of them singletons. Sequencing was performed on peripheral blood. All receptors come from a woman aged 40 to 49 who had recovered from COVID-19.

This clone was seen once. The chain links TRBV9 to TRBJ1-5; tentative D call: TRBD1 (6 bases). From germline, CDR1 is SGDLS and CDR2 YYNGEE. V was clipped by 7 bases and J by 6 bases, with 17 bases between them. The length of the CDR3 is 14 residues. CDR3 sequence: CASGKSGAPQPQHF. The CDR3 DNA follows: TGTGCCAGCGGAAAGTCAGGGGCTCCTCAGCCCCAGCATTTT.

This chain uses TRBV9 with TRBJ1-1; a weak D match, TRBD1 (6 bases). This CDR3 comprises 16 residues. The V end was cut by 0 bases, the J end by 4 bases, with 16 bases between. Germline V gene data show CDR1 as SGDLS and CDR2 as YYNGEE. The CDR3 sequence: CASSVGGGEGVTEAFF. The DNA of the CDR3 is TGTGCCAGCAGCGTAGGTGGGGGCGAAGGAGTCACTGAAGCTTTCTTT. The whole variable domain, remainder taken from reference TRBV9 and TRBJ1-1, is DSGVTQTPKHLITATGQRVTLRCSPRSGDLSVYWYQQSLDQGLQFLIQYYNGEERAKGNILERFSAQQFPDLHSELNLSSLELGDSALYFCASSVGGGEGVTEAFFGQGTRLTVV.

J is TRBJ2-5 and V is TRBV5-1; 9 bases align to TRBD1. V lost 4 bases and J lost 9; bases outside the gene matches: 13. Germline V lookup: CDR1 SGHRS, CDR2 YFSETQ. The CDR3 consists of 15 residues. The CDR3, as DNA: TGCGCCAGCAGCCACCGGGACAGGGCCGAAGGGGCCCAGTACTTC. This encodes CASSHRDRAEGAQYF. The full variable domain, its missing parts supplied by reference TRBV5-1 and TRBJ2-5, is KAGVTQTPRYLIKTRGQQVTLSCSPISGHRSVSWYQQTPGQGLQFLFEYFSETQRNKGNFPGRFSGRQFSNSRSEMNVSTLELGDSALYLCASSHRDRAEGAQYFGPGTRLLVL.

The J gene is TRBJ1-2, the V gene TRBV4-2; D not resolved. The V end was cut by 2 bases, the J end by 7 bases, with 17 bases between. The germline V gene has CDR1 LGHNA and CDR2 YNFKEQ. The CDR3 has 15 residues. CDR3 coding DNA: TGTGCCAGCAGCCAATTCAGCGGCGTAGAGGGTGGCTACACCTTC. It encodes CASSQFSGVEGGYTF.

This sequence joins TRBV3-1 (or the pseudogene TRBV3-2) and TRBJ2-5; 11 nucleotides line up with TRBD2. V lost 3 bases and J lost 4; bases outside the gene matches: 1. This CDR3 is built from 14 residues. Germline CDR1 and CDR2: LGHDT and YNNKEL (reference sequence). The DNA of the CDR3 is TGTGCCAGCAGCCAGGGGACTAGCGGAGAGACCCAGTACTTC. Translation: CASSQGTSGETQYF.

The chain is built from TRBV5-8 and TRBJ1-2, with D possibly being TRBD1 (6 bases). The CDR3 length is 16 residues. From germline, CDR1 is SGHTS and CDR2 YDEGEE. Trimming shortened V by 4 bases and J by 0 bases, and 16 bases separated the two germline ends. Here the CDR3 reads CASSPGPAGANYGYTF. In DNA form, the CDR3 reads TGTGCCAGCAGCCCGGGCCCCGCAGGGGCTAACTATGGCTACACCTTC.

The rearrangement uses TRBV6-5 and TRBJ1-1; TRBD1 agrees at 8 bases. Germline V gene sequence: CDR1 MNHEY, CDR2 SVGAGI. The CDR3 totals 15 residues. V gave up 4 bases and J gave up 1 base; unmatched junction bases: 5. The CDR3 nucleotides are TGTGCCAGCAGTTCCGCAGGGGGCCCGAACACTGAAGCTTTCTTT. It translates to CASSSAGGPNTEAFF.

CDR3 region: CASSQVIGRDRDEKLFF. The CDR3 DNA is TGCGCCAGCAGCCAAGTTATAGGTAGGGACAGAGATGAAAAACTGTTTTTT. The rearrangement uses TRBV4-1 and TRBJ1-4, with 7 bases that match TRBD1. With V trimmed by 1 base and J by 6 bases, 11 bases remained unmatched. From germline, CDR1 is MGHRA and CDR2 YSYEKL. This CDR3 contains 17 residues.

This chain joins TRBV7-8 and TRBJ2-2; 10 bases map to TRBD1. The CDR3 sequence is 16 residues long. V lost 1 base and J lost 4; bases outside the gene matches: 3. Germline V CDR1 and CDR2: SGHVS, FQNEAQ. The CDR3 sequence: CASSLGRQGATGELFF. The CDR3 DNA is TGTGCCAGCAGCTTAGGGAGACAGGGGGCCACCGGGGAGCTGTTTTTT. Together with reference TRBV7-8 and TRBJ2-2, the CDR3 gives the full variable domain: GAGVSQSPRYKVAKRGQDVALRCDPISGHVSLFWYQQALGQGPEFLTYFQNEAQLDKSGLPSDRFFAERPEGSVSTLKIQRTQQEDSAVYLCASSLGRQGATGELFFGEGSRLTVL.